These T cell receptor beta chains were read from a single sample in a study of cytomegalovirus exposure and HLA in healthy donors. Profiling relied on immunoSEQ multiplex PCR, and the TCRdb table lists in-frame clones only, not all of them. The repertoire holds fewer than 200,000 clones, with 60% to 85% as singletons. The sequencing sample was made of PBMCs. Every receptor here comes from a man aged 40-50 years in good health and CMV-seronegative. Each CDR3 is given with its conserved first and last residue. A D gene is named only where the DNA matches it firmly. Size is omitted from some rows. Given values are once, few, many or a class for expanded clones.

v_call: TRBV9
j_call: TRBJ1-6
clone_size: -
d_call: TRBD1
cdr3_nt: TGTGCCAGCAGCGCCGGGACAGGGGGTTCAAATTCACCCCTCCACTTT
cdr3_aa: CASSAGTGGSNSPLHF

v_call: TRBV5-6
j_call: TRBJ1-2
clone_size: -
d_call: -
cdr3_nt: TGTGCCAGCAGCTCGGACTGGAGGTTAGGCTACACCTTC
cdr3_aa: CASSSDWRLGYTF

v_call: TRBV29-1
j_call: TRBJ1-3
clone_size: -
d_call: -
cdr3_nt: TGCAGCGTTCAGGAGGAGCCTGGAAACACCATATATTTT
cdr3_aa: CSVQEEPGNTIYF

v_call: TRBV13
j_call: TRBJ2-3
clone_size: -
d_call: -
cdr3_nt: TGTGCCAGCAGCTTAGCACAGGCTAACACGGCCATCACAGATACGCAGTATTTT
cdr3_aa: CASSLAQANTAITDTQYF

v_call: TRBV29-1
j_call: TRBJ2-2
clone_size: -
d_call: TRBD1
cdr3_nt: TGCAGCGTTGCACGGACCGGGACAGGGTTTTCCGGGGAGCTGTTTTTT
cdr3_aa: CSVARTGTGFSGELFF

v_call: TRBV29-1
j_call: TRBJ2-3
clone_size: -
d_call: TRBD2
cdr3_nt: TGCAGCGCGTCTAGCGGCCGCACAGATACGCAGTATTTT
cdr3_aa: CSASSGRTDTQYF

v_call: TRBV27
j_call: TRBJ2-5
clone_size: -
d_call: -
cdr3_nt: TGTGCCAGCAGTTTCATCAGCGGACAGTACCAAGAGACCCAGTACTTC
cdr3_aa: CASSFISGQYQETQYF

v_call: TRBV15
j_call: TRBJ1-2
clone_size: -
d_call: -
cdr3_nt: TGTGCCACCAGCAGGGGTGACAGGTCAGAAAACTATGGCTACACCTTC
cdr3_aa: CATSRGDRSENYGYTF

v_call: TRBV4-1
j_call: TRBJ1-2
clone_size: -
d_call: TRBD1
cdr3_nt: TGCGCCAGCAGCCAGGACAGGGCGACTTTCTATGGCTACACCTTC
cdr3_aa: CASSQDRATFYGYTF

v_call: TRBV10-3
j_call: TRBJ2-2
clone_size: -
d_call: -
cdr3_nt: TGTGCCTCGCAGGTTTACACCGGGGAGCTGTTTTTT
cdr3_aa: CASQVYTGELFF

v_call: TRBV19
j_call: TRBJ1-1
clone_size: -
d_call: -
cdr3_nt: TGTGCCAGTAGTATGCGGAGCGACACTGAAGCTTTCTTT
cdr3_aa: CASSMRSDTEAFF

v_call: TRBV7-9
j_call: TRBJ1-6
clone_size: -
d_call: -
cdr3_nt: TGTTCCAGCAGCTTATCAACAGGCCTTAATTCACCCCTCCACTTT
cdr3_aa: CSSSLSTGLNSPLHF

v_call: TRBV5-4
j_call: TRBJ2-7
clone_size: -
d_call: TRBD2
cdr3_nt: TGTGCCTACCGGGGGGGTTCCTACGAGCAGTACTTC
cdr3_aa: CAYRGGSYEQYF

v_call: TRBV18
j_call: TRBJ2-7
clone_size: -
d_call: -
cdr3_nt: TGTGCCAGCTCACCCTTCTTAGGGGAAGGCGAGCAGTACTTC
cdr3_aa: CASSPFLGEGEQYF

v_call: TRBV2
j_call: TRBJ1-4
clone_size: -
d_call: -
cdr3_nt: TGTGCCAGCAGTGGAGGTTTGACAACTAATGAAAAACTGTTTTTT
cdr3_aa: CASSGGLTTNEKLFF

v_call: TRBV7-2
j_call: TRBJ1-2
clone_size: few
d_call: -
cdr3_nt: TGTGCCAGCAGTACCACAGCATCCTATGGCTACACCTTC
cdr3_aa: CASSTTASYGYTF

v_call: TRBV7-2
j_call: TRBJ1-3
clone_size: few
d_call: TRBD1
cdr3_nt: TGTGCCAGCAGCTCGGGACAGGTCCTCTCTGGAAACACCATATATTTT
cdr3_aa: CASSSGQVLSGNTIYF

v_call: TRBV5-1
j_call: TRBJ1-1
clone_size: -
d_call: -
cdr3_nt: TGCGCCAGCAGCTTGCCTACGGCTGAAGCTTTCTTT
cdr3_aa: CASSLPTAEAFF

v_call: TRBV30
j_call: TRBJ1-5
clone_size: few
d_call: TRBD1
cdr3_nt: TGTGCCTGGAACACAGGGGGAATCGGCAATCAGCCCCAGCATTTT
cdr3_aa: CAWNTGGIGNQPQHF

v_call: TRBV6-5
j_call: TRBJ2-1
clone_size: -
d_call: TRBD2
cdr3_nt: TGTGCCAGCAAAATAGGACTAGCGGGAGTATTTGAGCAGTTCTTC
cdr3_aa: CASKIGLAGVFEQFF

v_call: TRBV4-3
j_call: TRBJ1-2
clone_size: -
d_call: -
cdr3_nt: TGCGCCAGCAGCCAACAACCAGGGGACTATGGCTACACCTTC
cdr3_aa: CASSQQPGDYGYTF

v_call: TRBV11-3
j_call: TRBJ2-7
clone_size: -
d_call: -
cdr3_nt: TGTGCCAGCAGCCCCGAGGGCACCAACTACGAGCAGTACTTC
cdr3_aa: CASSPEGTNYEQYF

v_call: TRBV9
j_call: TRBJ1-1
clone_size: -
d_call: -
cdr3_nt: TGTGCCAGCAGCCCCGGGGTTAAGGCTGAAGCTTTCTTT
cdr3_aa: CASSPGVKAEAFF

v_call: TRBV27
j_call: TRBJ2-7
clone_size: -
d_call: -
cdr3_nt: TGTGCCAGCAGTTCCCTCTTAGCGGACTACTCCTACGAGCAGTACTTC
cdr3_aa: CASSSLLADYSYEQYF

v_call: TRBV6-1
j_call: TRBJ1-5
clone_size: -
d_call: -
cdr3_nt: TGTGCCAGCAGTGACGGGAGCTATAGCAATCAGCCCCAGCATTTT
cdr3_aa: CASSDGSYSNQPQHF

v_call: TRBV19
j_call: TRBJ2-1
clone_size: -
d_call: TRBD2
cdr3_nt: TGTGCCAGTAGTAAAGTGAACGGGAGGGATGAGCAGTTCTTC
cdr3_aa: CASSKVNGRDEQFF

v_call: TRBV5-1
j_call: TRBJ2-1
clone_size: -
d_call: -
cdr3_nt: TGCGCCAGCAGCTTGGGGGGCAGGACCAATGAGCAGTTCTTC
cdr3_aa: CASSLGGRTNEQFF

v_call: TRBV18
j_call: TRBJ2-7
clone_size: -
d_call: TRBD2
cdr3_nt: TGTGCCAGCTCAATCCTCACACCCCGGGAGGGCCTGGTTTTCTTC
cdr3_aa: CASSILTPREGLVFF

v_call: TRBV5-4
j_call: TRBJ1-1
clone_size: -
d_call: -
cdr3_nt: TGTGCCAGCAGCTCATCCGGGACTCGACATGTGGCTTTCTTT
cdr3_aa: CASSSSGTRHVAFF